This T cell receptor beta chain appears in the sequencing data of a study of blood T cell repertoires in COVID-19. Study in general: Donors in the United States, Italy and Spain gave samples during acute or convalescent COVID-19. T cells, B-cell-depleted T cells, or PBMCs supplied cDNA or gDNA.

CDR1 and CDR2 from the germline V gene are MNHEY and SMNVEV (reference sequence). CDR3 length: 17 residues. Between the trimmed V and J ends, which lost 0 bases and 3 bases, there was a span of 15 bases. This clone was counted a single time. Methods used by the authors: Using reference gene primer amplification, nucleated cell counts were estimated. TCRdb's copy holds only in-frame clones and misses some; the assay was immunoSEQ multiplex PCR. Clonal size and the V and J genes are those of that table, whereas D and trimming came from the DNA. The sample has over 300,000 clones, around 90% seen once; the top ten hold roughly 6.8%.

This TCR was sampled from a man aged 18-30 years with active or convalescent COVID-19. The chain uses TRBV27 and TRBJ1-5; D is perhaps TRBD1 (5 bases). Sequencing was carried out using peripheral blood. In nucleotides, the CDR3 is TGTGCCAGCAGTTTATCATTGCCAGGGTGGAACAATCAGCCCCAGCATTTT. Its translation: CASSLSLPGWNNQPQHF.